These T cell receptor beta chains were read from a single sample in a study of blood T cell repertoires in COVID-19. The protocol was immunoSEQ multiplex PCR, while the TCRdb copy is restricted to in-frame clones and leaves out a portion. This table holds about 320,000 clones, 90% found once. Sample: PBMCs or T cells enriched from blood (not recorded which). These TCRs come from a man aged 60 to 69 who had recovered from COVID-19. Both conserved end residues are part of each CDR3. A D gene is named only where the DNA matches it firmly. Where a row states a size, it is once, few, many or the class of an expanded clone; other rows omit it.

CDR3nt: TGTGCCAGCAGCCCCGGACTAGCGGGAGGCACCGGGGAGCTGTTTTTT
CDR3aa: CASSPGLAGGTGELFF
d_gene: TRBD2
abundance: -
j_gene: TRBJ2-2
v_gene: TRBV7-9

CDR3nt: TGTGCCAGCAGTTACCCCCTCGCAGGGTCGAACACTGAAGCTTTCTTT
CDR3aa: CASSYPLAGSNTEAFF
d_gene: -
abundance: few
j_gene: TRBJ1-1
v_gene: TRBV6-6

CDR3nt: TGTGCCAGCAGTCCCCGGACAGGGTCGGTCTCACGCTACACCTTC
CDR3aa: CASSPRTGSVSRYTF
d_gene: TRBD1
abundance: -
j_gene: TRBJ1-2
v_gene: TRBV27

CDR3nt: TGTGCCAGCAGTCACCGGAGGGTTGACAATCAGCCCCAGCATTTT
CDR3aa: CASSHRRVDNQPQHF
d_gene: -
abundance: once
j_gene: TRBJ1-5
v_gene: TRBV27

CDR3nt: TGTGCCAGCAGCTTAACTAGCGTTAGCTCCTACGAGCAGTACTTC
CDR3aa: CASSLTSVSSYEQYF
d_gene: TRBD2
abundance: once
j_gene: TRBJ2-7
v_gene: TRBV7-2

CDR3nt: TGTGCCACCAGCAGTTACACAGGGGTTGGGGAAAAACTGTTTTTT
CDR3aa: CATSSYTGVGEKLFF
d_gene: TRBD1
abundance: -
j_gene: TRBJ1-4
v_gene: TRBV15

CDR3nt: TGCAGCGTTGGGGACAGGCAAAACTATGGCTACACCTTC
CDR3aa: CSVGDRQNYGYTF
d_gene: TRBD1
abundance: -
j_gene: TRBJ1-2
v_gene: TRBV29-1

CDR3nt: TGTGCCAGCAGTCTCAGCGGGACCTCCTACAATGAGCAGTTCTTC
CDR3aa: CASSLSGTSYNEQFF
d_gene: TRBD2
abundance: -
j_gene: TRBJ2-1
v_gene: TRBV5-8

CDR3nt: TGCGCCAGCAGCCAAGGGCGAGGGTCCGGAAACACCATATATTTT
CDR3aa: CASSQGRGSGNTIYF
d_gene: -
abundance: -
j_gene: TRBJ1-3
v_gene: TRBV4-1

CDR3nt: TGTGCCACCAGTGATGCCGGGGGGATTCCCGGGGAGCTGTTTTTT
CDR3aa: CATSDAGGIPGELFF
d_gene: TRBD2
abundance: once
j_gene: TRBJ2-2
v_gene: TRBV24-1

CDR3nt: TGTGCCAGCAGTTACCAAGTGGGACAGAACTATGGCTACACCTTC
CDR3aa: CASSYQVGQNYGYTF
d_gene: TRBD1
abundance: -
j_gene: TRBJ1-2
v_gene: TRBV6-5

CDR3nt: TGTGCCAGCAGCCTCGGGAGAAACTCCTACAATGAGCAGTTCTTC
CDR3aa: CASSLGRNSYNEQFF
d_gene: -
abundance: once
j_gene: TRBJ2-1
v_gene: TRBV3-1/TRBV3-2

CDR3nt: TGCAGCGCTTTACTAGCGCCTCTGGGGGAGCAGTACTTC
CDR3aa: CSALLAPLGEQYF
d_gene: TRBD2
abundance: -
j_gene: TRBJ2-7
v_gene: TRBV29-1

CDR3nt: TGTGCCAGCAGTTTGTCAGCCAGGATAAACGAGCAGTACTTC
CDR3aa: CASSLSARINEQYF
d_gene: -
abundance: once
j_gene: TRBJ2-7
v_gene: TRBV28

CDR3nt: TGTGCCACCAGTGATCCGGGGGGACAGGGCTTGAATTACAATGAGCAGTTCTTC
CDR3aa: CATSDPGGQGLNYNEQFF
d_gene: TRBD1
abundance: -
j_gene: TRBJ2-1
v_gene: TRBV24-1

CDR3nt: TGTGCCAGCTCACGGGGGGTAGGCATTCAGTACTTC
CDR3aa: CASSRGVGIQYF
d_gene: -
abundance: -
j_gene: TRBJ2-4
v_gene: TRBV18

CDR3nt: TGTGCCAGCAGCTTAGGCGGAAGACTGTTTTTT
CDR3aa: CASSLGGRLFF
d_gene: -
abundance: -
j_gene: TRBJ1-4
v_gene: TRBV11-2

CDR3nt: TGTGCCAGCAGCTTATGGCGGGAGGCGTACCAAGAGACCCAGTACTTC
CDR3aa: CASSLWREAYQETQYF
d_gene: TRBD2
abundance: -
j_gene: TRBJ2-5
v_gene: TRBV11-3

CDR3nt: TGTGCCAGTAGTAAACCCGGGACAGCTAACTATGGCTACACCTTC
CDR3aa: CASSKPGTANYGYTF
d_gene: TRBD1
abundance: -
j_gene: TRBJ1-2
v_gene: TRBV19

CDR3nt: TGTGCCAGCTCGGCCACAGGGTTCCCGTACGAGCAGTACTTC
CDR3aa: CASSATGFPYEQYF
d_gene: -
abundance: -
j_gene: TRBJ2-7
v_gene: TRBV18

CDR3nt: TGTGCCAGCTCCCGGGACAGCTTAGGCTACACCTTC
CDR3aa: CASSRDSLGYTF
d_gene: TRBD1
abundance: -
j_gene: TRBJ1-2
v_gene: TRBV2

CDR3nt: TGTGCTAGTGGTTGGACCCCGGGACAGGGGTTTTCACCCCTCCACTTT
CDR3aa: CASGWTPGQGFSPLHF
d_gene: TRBD1
abundance: -
j_gene: TRBJ1-6
v_gene: TRBV12-5

CDR3nt: TGTGCCAGCAGCTTAGTTGACAGGCGGAACACTGAAGCTTTCTTT
CDR3aa: CASSLVDRRNTEAFF
d_gene: -
abundance: once
j_gene: TRBJ1-1
v_gene: TRBV7-6

CDR3nt: TGTGCCTGGAGGTTCGGGCAGGGTGGAAAACTGTTTTTT
CDR3aa: CAWRFGQGGKLFF
d_gene: -
abundance: many
j_gene: TRBJ1-4
v_gene: TRBV30

CDR3nt: TGTGCCAGCAGCATCACTAGCGGGGGGGCCTTGTCCCATTCCTACAATGAGCAGTTCTTC
CDR3aa: CASSITSGGALSHSYNEQFF
d_gene: TRBD2
abundance: -
j_gene: TRBJ2-1
v_gene: TRBV7-9

CDR3nt: TGTGCCAGCAGTGAAACAGGGGTGTTTGAAAAACTGTTTTTT
CDR3aa: CASSETGVFEKLFF
d_gene: TRBD1
abundance: once
j_gene: TRBJ1-4
v_gene: TRBV25-1

CDR3nt: TGTGCCAGCAGAGCAGCGGGAGGGCCATCCTCCGAGCAGTACTTC
CDR3aa: CASRAAGGPSSEQYF
d_gene: TRBD2
abundance: -
j_gene: TRBJ2-7
v_gene: TRBV27

CDR3nt: TGTGCCAGCAGTTGGGGGAGGGGCAGACCCTCCGTCTATAGCAATCAGCCCCAGCATTTT
CDR3aa: CASSWGRGRPSVYSNQPQHF
d_gene: -
abundance: -
j_gene: TRBJ1-5
v_gene: TRBV6-2/TRBV6-3

CDR3nt: TGTGCCACCAGTGATTTGTCGACAGACACCGGGGAGCTGTTTTTT
CDR3aa: CATSDLSTDTGELFF
d_gene: -
abundance: -
j_gene: TRBJ2-2
v_gene: TRBV24-1

CDR3nt: TGTGCCAGCAGAAGCAGGGGGCAAGGTGAAGCTTTCTTT
CDR3aa: CASRSRGQGEAFF
d_gene: TRBD1
abundance: -
j_gene: TRBJ1-1
v_gene: TRBV11-1

CDR3nt: TGTGCCAGCAGTTCCGACCTTGACAGTCAAAGACGAAACGAGCAGTTCTTC
CDR3aa: CASSSDLDSQRRNEQFF
d_gene: -
abundance: -
j_gene: TRBJ2-1
v_gene: TRBV6-2/TRBV6-3

CDR3nt: TGTGCCAGCAGCTTGGGGCAGGGGGCTCTTTACGAGCAGTACTTC
CDR3aa: CASSLGQGALYEQYF
d_gene: TRBD1
abundance: -
j_gene: TRBJ2-7
v_gene: TRBV5-4

CDR3nt: TGTGCCGGACAGGACAGAAGCAGTTACGAGCAGTACTTC
CDR3aa: CAGQDRSSYEQYF
d_gene: TRBD1
abundance: -
j_gene: TRBJ2-7
v_gene: TRBV7-2

CDR3nt: TGTGCCAGCAGTTACCGCGGGTTCCCTGAAGCTTTCTTT
CDR3aa: CASSYRGFPEAFF
d_gene: -
abundance: -
j_gene: TRBJ1-1
v_gene: TRBV6-2/TRBV6-3

CDR3nt: TGCGCCAGCAGCATAGGACACCTCAACACCGGGGAGCTGTTTTTT
CDR3aa: CASSIGHLNTGELFF
d_gene: -
abundance: -
j_gene: TRBJ2-2
v_gene: TRBV5-1